These T cell receptor beta chains were read from a single sample in a study of spatial heterogeneity in lung cancer. TCRdb processed the 5' RACE reads anew with MiXCR; each CDR3 protein has one entry. The table includes some 37,000 distinct CDR3 sequences, roughly 7.2% detected once. The starting material was PBMCs, obtained at surgery. Source of these receptors: a female donor with early-stage non-small cell lung cancer. CDR3s include the opening cysteine and the closing phenylalanine or tryptophan. A D gene is named only where the DNA matches it firmly. Expanded clones are given a class, and other clones once, few, many or no size at all.

clone size: many
V gene: TRBV7-3
D gene: TRBD2
J gene: TRBJ2-1
CDR3 protein: CASSGLAGNEQFF

clone size: .
V gene: TRBV5-1
D gene: .
J gene: TRBJ2-5
CDR3 protein: CASSFDPGFLGKTQYF

clone size: .
V gene: TRBV27
D gene: .
J gene: TRBJ2-1
CDR3 protein: CASSLYGRGSYNEQFF

clone size: many
V gene: TRBV29-1
D gene: .
J gene: TRBJ2-5
CDR3 protein: CSVEGGVETQYF

clone size: .
V gene: TRBV7-6
D gene: TRBD1
J gene: TRBJ2-5
CDR3 protein: CASSLGTVETQYF

clone size: few
V gene: TRBV28
D gene: TRBD2
J gene: TRBJ2-1
CDR3 protein: CASSRDYGNEQFF

clone size: few
V gene: TRBV20-1
D gene: .
J gene: TRBJ1-2
CDR3 protein: CSAQARTDYGYTF

clone size: many
V gene: TRBV7-6
D gene: .
J gene: TRBJ2-3
CDR3 protein: CASSPLLDTQYF

clone size: many
V gene: TRBV25-1
D gene: .
J gene: TRBJ2-2
CDR3 protein: CASSDPRGPGELFF

clone size: many
V gene: TRBV4-1
D gene: .
J gene: TRBJ2-6
CDR3 protein: CASSSSGANVLTF

clone size: .
V gene: TRBV12-3/TRBV12-4
D gene: TRBD1
J gene: TRBJ2-4
CDR3 protein: CASSLSSHRGTNIQYF

clone size: .
V gene: TRBV5-5
D gene: TRBD2
J gene: TRBJ2-5
CDR3 protein: CASSPDAGGAETQYF

clone size: few
V gene: TRBV5-1
D gene: .
J gene: TRBJ2-1
CDR3 protein: CASSLVPGNNEQFF

clone size: many
V gene: TRBV4-3
D gene: TRBD2
J gene: TRBJ2-7
CDR3 protein: CASSQDYKREFYEQYF

clone size: .
V gene: TRBV4-3
D gene: .
J gene: TRBJ2-1
CDR3 protein: CASSQDMSDGHNEQFF

clone size: .
V gene: TRBV7-2
D gene: .
J gene: TRBJ2-6
CDR3 protein: CASSRQFSGANVLTF

clone size: many
V gene: TRBV9
D gene: TRBD1
J gene: TRBJ1-2
CDR3 protein: CASSPGTDANYGYTF

clone size: .
V gene: TRBV20-1
D gene: .
J gene: TRBJ2-1
CDR3 protein: CSASASYNEQFF

clone size: .
V gene: TRBV5-1
D gene: .
J gene: TRBJ2-5
CDR3 protein: CAGSKQETQYF

clone size: .
V gene: TRBV4-1
D gene: .
J gene: TRBJ2-3
CDR3 protein: CASSQDLGAAGFRRGQYF

clone size: .
V gene: TRBV12-3/TRBV12-4
D gene: TRBD2
J gene: TRBJ2-3
CDR3 protein: CASSFAGGDADTQYF

clone size: .
V gene: TRBV3-1
D gene: .
J gene: TRBJ2-2
CDR3 protein: CASSQMGTGELFF

clone size: many
V gene: TRBV3-1
D gene: .
J gene: TRBJ1-1
CDR3 protein: CASSQEGVTTEAFF

clone size: many
V gene: TRBV15
D gene: .
J gene: TRBJ2-1
CDR3 protein: CATSRGLSYNEQFF

clone size: few
V gene: TRBV5-4
D gene: .
J gene: TRBJ2-3
CDR3 protein: CASSLAQGTDTQYF

clone size: .
V gene: TRBV20-1
D gene: TRBD1
J gene: TRBJ2-7
CDR3 protein: CSARTGVYEQYF

clone size: many
V gene: TRBV7-9
D gene: .
J gene: TRBJ2-2
CDR3 protein: CASSLEGTGELFF

clone size: few
V gene: TRBV7-8
D gene: TRBD2
J gene: TRBJ2-7
CDR3 protein: CASSPRLAELKYF

clone size: .
V gene: TRBV20-1
D gene: TRBD2
J gene: TRBJ2-5
CDR3 protein: CSVPGQAGVETQYF

clone size: .
V gene: TRBV9
D gene: .
J gene: TRBJ2-1
CDR3 protein: CASSVPASNEQFF

clone size: many
V gene: TRBV7-2
D gene: .
J gene: TRBJ1-2
CDR3 protein: CASSLDRQNYGYTF

clone size: many
V gene: TRBV6-2/TRBV6-3
D gene: TRBD1
J gene: TRBJ2-2
CDR3 protein: CASSVPGERGHTGELFF

clone size: .
V gene: TRBV7-2
D gene: .
J gene: TRBJ2-1
CDR3 protein: CASSSSHNEQFF

clone size: few
V gene: TRBV7-8
D gene: .
J gene: TRBJ2-1
CDR3 protein: CASSAVPDGSYNEQFF

clone size: many
V gene: TRBV2
D gene: .
J gene: TRBJ2-5
CDR3 protein: CASSDLRESGQETQYF

clone size: few
V gene: TRBV20-1
D gene: .
J gene: TRBJ2-2
CDR3 protein: CSAVGRAGELFF

clone size: .
V gene: TRBV4-3
D gene: TRBD1
J gene: TRBJ2-1
CDR3 protein: CASSQEVLRTGSNEQFF

clone size: .
V gene: TRBV28
D gene: TRBD1
J gene: TRBJ1-3
CDR3 protein: CASTSQGQAGSGNTIYF